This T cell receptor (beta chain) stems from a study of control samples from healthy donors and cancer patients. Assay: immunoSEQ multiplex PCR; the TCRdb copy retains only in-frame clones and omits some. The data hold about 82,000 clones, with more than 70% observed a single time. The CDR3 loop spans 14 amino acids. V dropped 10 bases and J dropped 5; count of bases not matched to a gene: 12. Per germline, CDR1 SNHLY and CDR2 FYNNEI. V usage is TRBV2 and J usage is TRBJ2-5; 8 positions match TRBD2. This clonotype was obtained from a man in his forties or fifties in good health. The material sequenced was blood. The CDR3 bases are TGTGCCATCCGAACAACGGGGGGGCGGGAGACCCAGTACTTC. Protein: CAIRTTGGRETQYF.